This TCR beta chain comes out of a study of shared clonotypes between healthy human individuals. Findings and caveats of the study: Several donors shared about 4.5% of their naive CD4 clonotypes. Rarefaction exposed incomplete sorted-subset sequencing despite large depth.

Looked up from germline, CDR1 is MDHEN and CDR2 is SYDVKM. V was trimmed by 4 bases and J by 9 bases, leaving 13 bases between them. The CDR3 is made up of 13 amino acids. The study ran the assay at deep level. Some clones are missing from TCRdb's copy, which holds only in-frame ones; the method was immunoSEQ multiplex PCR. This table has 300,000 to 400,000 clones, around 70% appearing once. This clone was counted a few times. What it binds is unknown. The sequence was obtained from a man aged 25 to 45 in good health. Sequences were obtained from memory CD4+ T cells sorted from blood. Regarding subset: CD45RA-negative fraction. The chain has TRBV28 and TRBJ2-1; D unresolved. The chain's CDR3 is CASSSGPQTEQFF. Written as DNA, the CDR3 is TGTGCCAGCAGTTCCGGCCCCCAGACTGAGCAGTTCTTC.